These 15 T cell receptor beta chains were all obtained from the same sample, sequenced in a study of cytomegalovirus exposure and HLA in healthy donors. TCRdb keeps only in-frame clones here, not all; method: immunoSEQ multiplex PCR. This sample has roughly 330,000 clones; 87% occur once, and the top ten carry 1.2%. The sequenced sample was PBMCs. These receptors all stem from a woman aged 30 to 39 in good health and CMV-seropositive.

The rearrangement joins TRBV6-5 to TRBJ1-6; no clear D gene. Trimming removed 5 bases from V and 11 bases from J, with 13 bases in between. The CDR3 covers 13 residues. Germline V gives CDR1 MNHEY, CDR2 SVGAGI. Here the CDR3 reads CASSPTLQAPLHF. The CDR3 bases are TGTGCCAGCAGTCCAACCCTCCAGGCACCCCTCCACTTT.

Note on this clone: Different DNA sequences within this sample yield the same CDR3. This chain connects TRBV27 to TRBJ2-1; 8 bases match TRBD1. CDR3 length: 14 residues. Looked up from germline, CDR1 is MNHEY and CDR2 is SMNVEV (reference sequence). V was clipped by 2 bases and J by 4 bases; unmatched bases: 1. The CDR3 protein is CASSLQGAYNEQFF. The CDR3 coding sequence is TGTGCCAGCAGTTTACAGGGGGCTTACAATGAGCAGTTCTTC.

This clone was counted a few times. V and J are TRBV2 and TRBJ2-1; D is perhaps TRBD1 (5 bases). CDR1 is SNHLY and CDR2 is FYNNEI in the germline V gene. Trimming pared 6 bases from V and 8 bases from J, leaving 11 bases between. The CDR3 length is 12 residues. The CDR3 DNA is TGTGCCAGCAGACTCCTAGGGGATGAGCAGTTCTTC. Translation: CASRLLGDEQFF.

This rearrangement joins TRBV5-4 to TRBJ2-7; a weak D match, TRBD1 (5 bases). CDR1 and CDR2 (germline): SGHNT, YYREEE (reference sequence). Trimming took off 7 bases at V and 4 bases at J, with 18 bases between the two ends. There are 14 residues in the CDR3. The CDR3, as DNA: TGTGCCAGCGGGGTTGCAGGGTCTGGATACGAGCAGTACTTC. Its protein product is CASGVAGSGYEQYF.

V gene TRBV28 combines with J gene TRBJ2-1; no clear D gene. The CDR3 sequence is 15 residues long. Between the trimmed V and J ends, which lost 2 bases and 8 bases, there was a span of 16 bases. In germline, CDR1 is MDHEN, CDR2 SYDVKM. This CDR3 is CASSLLVPPDHEQFF. The CDR3 DNA reads as TGTGCCAGCAGTTTACTCGTTCCCCCGGACCATGAGCAGTTCTTC.

The rearrangement joins TRBV25-1 to TRBJ2-1, with a weak D call TRBD1 (6 bases). CDR1 is MGHDK, CDR2 SYGVNS, per germline. The CDR3 spans 15 residues. The V and J ends lost 3 bases and 5 bases respectively, with 14 bases between them. The CDR3 DNA follows: TGTGCCAGCAGTGACCGGGACAAGGCCCACAATGAGCAGTTCTTC. Translation gives CASSDRDKAHNEQFF. Complete variable domain (other parts from reference TRBV25-1 and TRBJ2-1): EADIYQTPRYLVIGTGKKITLECSQTMGHDKMYWYQQDPGMELHLIHYSYGVNSTEKGDLSSESTVSRIRTEHFPLTLESARPSHTSQYLCASSDRDKAHNEQFFGPGTRLTVL.

This clone was seen only a few times. The genes are TRBV25-1 and TRBJ1-2; D gene ambiguous. This CDR3 spans 14 amino acids. The germline CDR1 and CDR2 sequences are MGHDK and SYGVNS. V was cut by 1 base and J by 4 bases, with 10 bases left in between. CDR3 DNA: TGTGCCAGCAGTGAATCCCCGGGCACCTATGGCTACACCTTC. This codes for CASSESPGTYGYTF.

The gene calls are TRBV5-1 and TRBJ1-2; tentative D call: TRBD1 (5 bases). The CDR3 extends over 15 amino acids. Germline V lookup: CDR1 SGHRS, CDR2 YFSETQ. V dropped 1 base and J dropped 4 bases, with 14 bases sitting between them. The DNA for the CDR3 is TGCGCCAGCAGCTTGTCAACAGGTGCCCTCTATGGCTACACCTTC. Protein product: CASSLSTGALYGYTF.

The rearrangement links TRBV30 to TRBJ1-6, with a possible D match to TRBD1 (6 bases). The CDR3 runs to 16 residues. V was shortened by 0 bases and J by 7 bases, with 16 bases between the two germline ends. Germline V gene lookup returns CDR1 GTSNPN and CDR2 SVGIG (reference sequence). The CDR3 protein is CAWSVYRDSLNSPLHF. DNA for the CDR3: TGTGCCTGGAGTGTATACAGGGATTCCTTGAATTCACCCCTCCACTTT.

The chain has TRBV5-8 and TRBJ1-5; the D gene is possibly TRBD1 (6 bases). The CDR3 is 13 residues long. The V gene lost 6 bases and the J gene lost 5 bases, with 12 bases spanning the gap. CDR1 is SGHTS and CDR2 is YDEGEE in the germline V gene. The CDR3 nucleotides read TGTGCCAGCACCGGGGGCCGTTATCAGCCCCAGCATTTT. Its translation: CASTGGRYQPQHF.

This clone was found once. V usage is TRBV27 and J usage is TRBJ1-1, with TRBD1 matching over 10 bases. The CDR3 totals 17 residues. The trim removed 3 bases at V and 3 bases at J, leaving 10 bases unmatched. Germline V gene data show CDR1 as MNHEY and CDR2 as SMNVEV (reference sequence). DNA for the CDR3: TGTGCCAGCAGTTTGCGGGGACAGGGGAATGGATACACTGAAGCTTTCTTT. The encoded protein is CASSLRGQGNGYTEAFF.

This clone was counted a few times. The rearrangement links TRBV5-1 to TRBJ2-2; D gene unclear. CDR3 length: 15 residues. V was trimmed by 1 base and J by 6 bases, leaving 13 bases between them. The germline gives CDR1 SGHRS, CDR2 YFSETQ. The CDR3 DNA sequence: TGCGCCAGCAGCTTGTGGCAGAGCGAGGCCGGGGAGCTGTTTTTT. Translation gives CASSLWQSEAGELFF.

This chain joins TRBV11-2 and TRBJ2-7; D is perhaps TRBD1 (6 bases). V gave up 3 bases and J gave up 2 bases, with 17 bases separating them. This CDR3 is built from 16 residues. Germline loops: CDR1 SGHAT, CDR2 FQNNGV. CDR3 amino acids: CASSFDTNRDPYEQYF. The CDR3 DNA follows: TGTGCCAGCAGCTTCGACACTAACAGGGATCCCTACGAGCAGTACTTC.

The rearrangement uses TRBV7-3 and TRBJ2-3; 11 bases match TRBD2. Germline lookup yields CDR1 SGHTA and CDR2 FQGTGA. With V trimmed by 5 bases and J by 0 bases, 13 bases remained unmatched. This CDR3 comprises 19 residues. CDR3 nucleotides: TGTGCCAGCAGCGCAATAGGGGGAGCTAGCGGGAGGAGCACAGATACGCAGTATTTT. Its protein product is CASSAIGGASGRSTDTQYF.

The gene calls are TRBV6-5 and TRBJ1-1; a weak D match, TRBD1 (5 bases). Germline-derived CDR1 and CDR2 are MNHEY and SVGAGI. V lost 4 bases and J 1 base, leaving 13 bases between the germline ends. This CDR3 region has 15 residues. In nucleotides, the CDR3 is TGTGCCAGCAGTTCCACCGGACAAAAGAACACTGAAGCTTTCTTT. Amino acids: CASSSTGQKNTEAFF.